The entry below gives a single TCR beta chain sequence along with its context. These data come from a study of blood T cell repertoires in COVID-19. At the level of the study: Sites in the United States, Italy and Spain provided acute and convalescent COVID-19 samples.

J lost 5 bases, V lost 6 bases, and 2 bases had no gene match. The germline V gene encodes CDR1 SNHLY and CDR2 FYNNEI. The CDR3 is made up of 13 amino acids. Clones were read by immunoSEQ multiplex PCR, and TCRdb kept only the in-frame ones, dropping some. Of hundreds of thousands of clones in the sample, more than 85% were seen once. Individuals aged roughly 18 to 100 years were recruited from roughly 22 US areas. Each participant's cohort was designated according to participant-reported clinical history. Donors in Cohort 3 counted as recovered after two negative PCRs, clearance, or symptom resolution.

Sequenced input: PBMCs or T cells enriched from blood (not recorded which). The chain has TRBV2 and TRBJ1-5, with 9 bases aligning to TRBD1. The source of this sequence is a woman aged 30 to 39 who had recovered from COVID-19. CDR3 in amino acids: CASRRTGDQPQHF. CDR3 DNA sequence: TGTGCCAGCAGGAGGACAGGGGATCAGCCCCAGCATTTT.